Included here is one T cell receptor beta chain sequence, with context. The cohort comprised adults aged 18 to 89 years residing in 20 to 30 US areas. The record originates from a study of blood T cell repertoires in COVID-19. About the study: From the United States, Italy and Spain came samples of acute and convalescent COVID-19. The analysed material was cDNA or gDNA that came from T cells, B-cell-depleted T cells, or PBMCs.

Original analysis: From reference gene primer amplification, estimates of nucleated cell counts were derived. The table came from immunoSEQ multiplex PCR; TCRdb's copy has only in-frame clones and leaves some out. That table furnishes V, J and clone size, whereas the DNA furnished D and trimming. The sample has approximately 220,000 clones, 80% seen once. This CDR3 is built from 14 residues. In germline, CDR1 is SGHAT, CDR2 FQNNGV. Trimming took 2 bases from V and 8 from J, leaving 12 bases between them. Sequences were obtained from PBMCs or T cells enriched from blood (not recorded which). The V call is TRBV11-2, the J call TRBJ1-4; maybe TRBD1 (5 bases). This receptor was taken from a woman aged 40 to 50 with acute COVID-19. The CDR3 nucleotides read TGTGCCAGCAGCTTACTAGGGGCAGAGGAAAAACTGTTTTTT. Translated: CASSLLGAEEKLFF.